The present entry profiles one T cell receptor (beta chain) with its context. This sample stems from a study of identical twins. A single record per CDR3 protein comes from TCRdb applying MiXCR to the 5' RACE reads. Of roughly 480,000 distinct CDR3 sequences listed, approximately 25% were seen once; the top ten hold around 3%. Germline V lookup: CDR1 SEHNR, CDR2 FQNEAQ (reference sequence). The CDR3 consists of 17 residues. The V and J ends lost 4 bases and 2 bases, in that order; junction bases with no gene match: 5. This sample also appeared in a second study, on T cells expressing NK-cell markers. Per that study: Repertoires of TCR beta were obtained from T cells sorted as CD3+CD56+NKG2C+, CD3+CD56+NKG2C- and CD3+CD56-NKG2C+.

This sequence was found in a woman aged 18-29 years in good health. The sample taken for sequencing was CD4+ T cells sorted from blood. The chain joins TRBV7-9 to TRBJ2-1; TRBD2 matches at 13 bases. CDR3 DNA: TGTGCCAGCAGCTCTGGACTAGCGGGAGTCGCCTACAATGAGCAGTTCTTC. Translated, it gives CASSSGLAGVAYNEQFF.